This TCR beta chain was identified in a study of cytomegalovirus exposure and HLA in healthy donors. The CDR3 contains 12 residues. Germline lookup yields CDR1 SEHNR and CDR2 FQNEAQ (reference sequence). A remark on this clone: One end of the junction is discordant with germline, which a read error may explain.

With 60 Vbeta and 13 Jbeta primers, the PCR was carried out. Libraries were prepared by immunoSEQ multiplex PCR; TCRdb keeps only in-frame clonotypes and omits some of them. Among about 90,000 clones listed, around 84% were seen once. Sequencing used PBMCs. The chain carries TRBV7-9 and TRBJ2-7; D is possibly TRBD2 (6 bases). This receptor was taken from a middle-aged woman in good health and CMV-seropositive. The chain's CDR3 is CSSGRSGYEQYF. The CDR3 nucleotides read TGTTCCAGCGGGCGCAGTGGTTACGAGCAGTACTTC.